Listed here are 2 T cell receptor beta chains from one sample, sequenced in a study of blood T cell repertoires in COVID-19 (dated by TCRdb to the early 2020s). The library was obtained by the immunoSEQ multiplex PCR assay. TCRdb carries this immuneACCESS record with in-frame sequences only. Its versions omit some clonotypes, under half of them owing to an unresolved V gene in the studies checked, with the rest unexplained. This sample has 400,000 or so clones in its table, and around 91% of those were observed once. The leading ten clones occupy roughly 1.6% of the sample. Specimen: peripheral blood. These receptors came from a woman aged 35 to 49 with COVID-19, enrolled during active disease.

The J gene is TRBJ2-3, the V gene TRBV2, with 8 bases that match TRBD2. Germline values: CDR1 SNHLY, CDR2 FYNNEI. The trim removed 10 bases at V and 3 bases at J, leaving 9 bases unmatched. The CDR3 has 14 amino acids. CDR3 protein: CATDQREKTDTQYF. DNA of the CDR3: TGTGCCACCGATCAGCGGGAGAAAACAGATACGCAGTATTTT.

CDR3 sequence: CASSQEGQSNEKLFF. The CDR3 DNA reads TGTGCCAGCAGCCAAGAGGGACAGTCGAACGAAAAACTGTTTTTT. The rearrangement joins TRBV4-2 to TRBJ1-4; 7 positions agree with TRBD1. The CDR3 covers 15 residues. The germline CDR1 and CDR2 sequences are LGHNA and YNFKEQ. Trimming removed 0 bases from V and 8 bases from J; junction bases left unmatched: 6.